This T cell receptor (beta chain) was identified during a study of early T cells in non-severe SARS-CoV-2 infection. Many counts were recorded for this clonotype. TCRdb re-called the 5' RACE reads through MiXCR, storing one row per CDR3 protein. The table includes 85,000 to 100,000 distinct CDR3 sequences, approximately 11% detected once. V was shortened by 3 bases and J by 4 bases, with 7 bases between the two germline ends. CDR1 is LNHDA and CDR2 is SQIVND in the germline V gene (reference sequence). This CDR3 spans 13 amino acids. V is TRBV19 and J is TRBJ1-5, with no clear D. Sequences were obtained from whole blood. The TCR was taken from an adult who was a healthcare worker with PCR-confirmed SARS-CoV-2 infection or an uninfected control (not recorded which). The CDR3 DNA sequence: TGTGCCAGTAGTATGACGGTTAATCAGCCCCAGCATTTT. This encodes CASSMTVNQPQHF.